The clone carrying this TCR beta chain was counted ten times or more. Its antigen is still unknown. Regions amplified from RNA transcripts were the TCR beta CDR3 regions. First-round RT-PCR targeting the TCR CDR3 was performed with the HTBI primer set. TCRdb itself ran the multiplex PCR reads through MiXCR, one entry per CDR3 protein. The sample includes fewer than 900,000 distinct CDR3 sequences, approximately 18% seen only once; the top ten take over 15%. This sample is part of a study of T cells in Graves' hyperthyroidism and ophthalmopathy. Overall study findings and caveats: Most expanded thyroid clonotypes above 0.001 recurred in blood.

V was cut by 2 bases and J by 10 bases, with 15 bases left in between. Germline V gives CDR1 GTSNPN, CDR2 SVGIG (reference sequence). The CDR3 has 14 amino acids. The sample consisted of blood. This clonotype was obtained from a woman in her 50s with Graves' hyperthyroidism that later progressed to Graves' ophthalmopathy. V is TRBV30 and J is TRBJ1-6, with unresolved D. CDR3 DNA sequence: TGTGCCTGGAGTAGGACGCAAGAAGGGTCACCCCTCCACTTT. This codes for CAWSRTQEGSPLHF.